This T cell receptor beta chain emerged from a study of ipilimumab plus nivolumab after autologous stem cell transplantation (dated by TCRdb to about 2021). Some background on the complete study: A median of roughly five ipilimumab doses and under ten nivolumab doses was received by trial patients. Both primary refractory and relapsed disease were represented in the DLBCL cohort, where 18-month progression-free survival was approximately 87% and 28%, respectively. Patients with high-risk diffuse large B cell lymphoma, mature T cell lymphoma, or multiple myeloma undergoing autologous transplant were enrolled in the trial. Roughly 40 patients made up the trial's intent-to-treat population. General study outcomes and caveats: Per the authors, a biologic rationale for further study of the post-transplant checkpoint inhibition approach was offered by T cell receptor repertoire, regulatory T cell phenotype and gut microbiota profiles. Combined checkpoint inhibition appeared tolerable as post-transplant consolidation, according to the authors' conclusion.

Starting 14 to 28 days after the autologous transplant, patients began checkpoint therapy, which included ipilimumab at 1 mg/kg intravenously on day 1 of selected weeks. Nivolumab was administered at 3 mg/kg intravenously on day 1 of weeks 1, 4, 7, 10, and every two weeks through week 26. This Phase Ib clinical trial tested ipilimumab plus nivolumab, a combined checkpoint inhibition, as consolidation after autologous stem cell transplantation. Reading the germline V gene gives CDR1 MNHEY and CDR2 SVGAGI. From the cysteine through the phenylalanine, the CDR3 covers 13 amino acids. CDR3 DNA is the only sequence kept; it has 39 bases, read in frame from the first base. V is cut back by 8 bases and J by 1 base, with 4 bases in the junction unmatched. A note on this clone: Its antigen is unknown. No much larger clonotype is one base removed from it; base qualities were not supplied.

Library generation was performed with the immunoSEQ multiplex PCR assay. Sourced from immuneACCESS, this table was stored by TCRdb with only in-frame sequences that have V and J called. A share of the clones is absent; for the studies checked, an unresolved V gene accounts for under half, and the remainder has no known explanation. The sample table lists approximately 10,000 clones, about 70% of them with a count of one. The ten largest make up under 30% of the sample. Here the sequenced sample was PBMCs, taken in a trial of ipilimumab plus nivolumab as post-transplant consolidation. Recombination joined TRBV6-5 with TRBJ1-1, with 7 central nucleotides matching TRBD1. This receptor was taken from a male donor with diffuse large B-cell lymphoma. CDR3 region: CASVHRGNTEAFF. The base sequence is TGTGCCAGCGTTCACAGGGGGAACACTGAAGCTTTCTTT.